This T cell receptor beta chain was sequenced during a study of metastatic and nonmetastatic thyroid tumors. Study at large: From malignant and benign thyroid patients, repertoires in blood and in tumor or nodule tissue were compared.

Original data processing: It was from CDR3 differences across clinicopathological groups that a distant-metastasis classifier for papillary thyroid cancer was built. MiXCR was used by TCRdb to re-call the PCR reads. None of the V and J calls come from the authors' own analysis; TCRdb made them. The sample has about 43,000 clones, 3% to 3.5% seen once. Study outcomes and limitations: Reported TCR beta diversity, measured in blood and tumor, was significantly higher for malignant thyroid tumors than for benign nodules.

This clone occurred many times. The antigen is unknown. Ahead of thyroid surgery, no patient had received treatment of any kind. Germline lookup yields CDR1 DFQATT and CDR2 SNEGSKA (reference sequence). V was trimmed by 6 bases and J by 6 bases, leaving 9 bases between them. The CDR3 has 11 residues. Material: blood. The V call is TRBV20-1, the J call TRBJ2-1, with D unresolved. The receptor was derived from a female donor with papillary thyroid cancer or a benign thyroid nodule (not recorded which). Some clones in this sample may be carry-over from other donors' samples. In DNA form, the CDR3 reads TGCAGTGCCTCGACTCCCAATGAGCAGTTCTTC. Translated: CSASTPNEQFF.